These 7 T cell receptor beta chains originate from one sample sequenced in a study of cytomegalovirus exposure and HLA in healthy donors. Assay used: immunoSEQ multiplex PCR; TCRdb lists only in-frame clones, some missing. Counted here are more than 150,000 clones, 88% occurring once; the ten biggest clones make up approximately 3.1%. Sequenced: PBMCs. The receptors here all came from a man between 18 and 29 years old in good health and CMV-seronegative.

With respect to this clone: At one boundary the junction diverges from the germline segment, which might be a read error. The chain carries TRBV28 and TRBJ1-2; possible D gene TRBD1, 6 bases. Germline CDR1 MDHEN, CDR2 SYDVKM. The CDR3 extends over 13 amino acids. The CDR3 region is CASRSTSDSGFDF. The CDR3 DNA reads TGTGCCAGCAGATCTACCTCGGACAGCGGTTTCGACTTC.

The V and J genes are TRBV1 and TRBJ1-1; the table's D gene call, TRBD1, was not cross checked with the DNA. TRBV1 is recorded as a pseudogene. The CDR3 is 19 amino acids. The chain's CDR3 is CTSSQDPWQGEFMNTEAFF. The CDR3 nucleotides are TGCACCAGCAGCCAAGATCCCTGGCAGGGGGAGTTTATGAACACTGAAGCTTTCTTT.

The chain couples TRBV27 to TRBJ1-6; the D gene is possibly TRBD1 (6 bases). The germline CDR1 and CDR2 sequences are MNHEY and SMNVEV (reference sequence). The V end lost 6 bases, the J end lost 9 bases, and 15 bases lay between the germline ends. CDR3 length: 14 amino acids. CDR3 region: CASSPGAGTSPLHF. The CDR3, as DNA: TGTGCCAGCAGCCCAGGGGCAGGTACTTCACCCCTCCACTTT.

This clone appeared a single time. For the CDR3, the DNA is TGTGCCAGCAGCGAGCAGGGGATCTCCTACGAGCAGTACTTC. This translates into CASSEQGISYEQYF. The J gene is TRBJ2-7, the V gene TRBV9, with D possibly matching TRBD1 (6 bases). Germline lookup yields CDR1 SGDLS and CDR2 YYNGEE. This CDR3 has 14 residues. V lost 3 bases and J lost 0, with 10 bases in between. The full variable domain, with the rest looked up from reference TRBV9 and TRBJ2-7, is DSGVTQTPKHLITATGQRVTLRCSPRSGDLSVYWYQQSLDQGLQFLIQYYNGEERAKGNILERFSAQQFPDLHSELNLSSLELGDSALYFCASSEQGISYEQYFGPGTRLTVT.

The CDR3 region is CASSYLGGITDTQYF. The CDR3 nucleotides read TGTGCCAGCAGTTACCTGGGGGGGATCACAGATACGCAGTATTTT. This chain connects TRBV6-6 to TRBJ2-3; 7 bases are a match to TRBD2. This CDR3 comprises 15 residues. Per germline, CDR1 MNHNY and CDR2 SVGAGI (reference sequence). The V segment lost 2 bases and the J segment 2 bases; nucleotides outside the gene matches: 4.

The gene calls are TRBV28 and TRBJ2-7; weak D call: TRBD1 (6 bases). CDR1 and CDR2 (germline): MDHEN, SYDVKM. V shed 7 bases and J shed 1 base, with 17 bases lying between them. The CDR3 is 15 residues long. This CDR3 reads CASTTVDRASYEQYF. The CDR3, as DNA: TGTGCCAGCACCACTGTGGACAGAGCTTCCTACGAGCAGTACTTC.

The V call is TRBV6-5, the J call TRBJ1-3, with TRBD1 matching over 9 bases. This CDR3 contains 14 residues. V gave up 7 bases and J gave up 2 bases; unmatched junction bases: 3. In germline, CDR1 is MNHEY, CDR2 SVGAGI. The CDR3, as DNA: TGTGCCAGCACCCGACAGGGGGCTGGAAACACCATATATTTT. It translates to CASTRQGAGNTIYF.